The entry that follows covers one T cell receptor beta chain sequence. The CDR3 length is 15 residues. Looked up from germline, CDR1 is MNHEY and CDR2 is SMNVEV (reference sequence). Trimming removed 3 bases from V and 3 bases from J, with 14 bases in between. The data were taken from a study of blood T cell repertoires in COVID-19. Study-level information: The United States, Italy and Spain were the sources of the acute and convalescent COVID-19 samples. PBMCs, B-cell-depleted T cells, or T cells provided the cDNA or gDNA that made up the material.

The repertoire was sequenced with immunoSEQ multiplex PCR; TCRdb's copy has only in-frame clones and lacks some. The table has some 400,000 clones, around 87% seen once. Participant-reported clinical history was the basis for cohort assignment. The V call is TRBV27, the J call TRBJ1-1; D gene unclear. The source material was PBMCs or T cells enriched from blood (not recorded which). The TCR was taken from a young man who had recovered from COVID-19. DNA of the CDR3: TGTGCCAGCAGTTTCCGCGGGGTAGCATACACTGAAGCTTTCTTT. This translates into CASSFRGVAYTEAFF.